The sequence of this TCR beta chain was determined in a study of T cell responses to AZD1222 COVID-19 vaccine. Study-level points and caveats: Only 5 or 6 AZD1222 recipients were seropositive at baseline.

Turning to this clone: Its cognate antigen is unknown.

The assay was immunoSEQ multiplex PCR, and TCRdb's table has in-frame clones only and misses some. The sample carries about 110,000 clones, 75% to 95% recorded once. Germline V gives CDR1 MGHDK, CDR2 SYGVNS. The CDR3 spans 13 residues. With 8 bases removed from V and 0 bases from J, the gap between germline ends came to 7 bases. The chain carries TRBV25-1 and TRBJ2-2; D uncertain. This TCR came from an adult who received the AZD1222 COVID-19 vaccine. This specimen was peripheral blood, taken 28 days after the second AZD1222 dose. In DNA form, the CDR3 reads TGTGCCAGCGTAAAAACGAACACCGGGGAGCTGTTTTTT. Amino acids: CASVKTNTGELFF.